The TCR beta chain described here comes from a study of CD8 T cells in Susac syndrome. Background on the study: About 6 sequenced Susac syndrome patients had clinically active disease, while fewer than ten were in remission.

Germline V CDR1 and CDR2: KGHSY, FQNENV. V was pared by 4 bases and J by 6 bases, with 7 bases between. The CDR3 has 11 residues. Reverse transcription of roughly 0.5 to 1 ug RNA was performed with random hexamers. The TCR beta CDR3 was amplified by immunoSEQ multiplex PCR across 54 Vbeta, 13 Jbeta. Each CDR3 protein is one row after TCRdb ran MiXCR on the immunoSEQ multiplex PCR reads. There are more than 85,000 distinct CDR3 sequences in the sample; about 95% occur only once, and more than 0.3% lies in the top ten. General study points: Where Susac syndrome CD4+ T cell repertoires were concerned, no clonal expansion was evident.

Negative isolation was used for CD8+ and CD4+ T cells, and FACS enrichment was applied to TEMRA cells. With respect to this clonotype: Its antigen is still unknown.

The J gene is TRBJ2-7, the V gene TRBV16; no clear D gene. This receptor was taken from a human donor with Susac syndrome. Sequencing was performed on CD4+ T cells from PBMCs. CDR3 sequence (DNA): TGTGCCAGCAGCCCTGGTCCCGAGCAGTACTTC. It translates to CASSPGPEQYF.